One and the same sample provided the 16 T cell receptor beta chains below, sequenced in a study of T cells in Graves' hyperthyroidism and ophthalmopathy (dated by TCRdb to between 2018 and 2021). The library was obtained by multiplex PCR. TCRdb names Illumina HiSeq 2000 as the instrument used. The TCR beta CDR3 regions were amplified from RNA transcripts. For the first round of RT-PCR on the TCR CDR3, the HTBI primer set was used together with the Qiagen OneStep RT-PCR kit. Clones were called with MiXCR by TCRdb after fastp trimmed the public reads at Q25, and only in-frame beta chains were retained. All rows with the same CDR3 protein become a single entry with the most common DNA and genes. This sample comprises a few hundred thousand distinct CDR3 sequences, around 20% of them detected only once. The ten largest clonotypes hold more than 20% of the sample. The sample taken for sequencing was blood. These receptors all come from a man between 18 and 29 years old with Graves' hyperthyroidism.

This rearrangement joins TRBV11-1 to TRBJ2-7; 12 positions agree with TRBD2. Germline-derived CDR1 and CDR2 are SGHAT and FQDESV (reference sequence). V dropped 6 bases and J dropped 6; count of bases not matched to a gene: 12. This CDR3 has 16 residues. The CDR3 protein is CASRSILAGGRLEQYF. CDR3 DNA: TGTGCCAGCAGATCCATCCTAGCGGGGGGGCGTCTCGAGCAGTACTTC.

This clonotype was found many times. The chain recombines TRBV11-2 with TRBJ1-2; 9 bases line up with TRBD1. There are 17 residues in the CDR3. V lost 2 bases to trimming and J lost 3 bases; unmatched junction nucleotides: 10. Germline lookup yields CDR1 SGHAT and CDR2 FQNNGV. The CDR3 bases are TGTGCCAGCAGCTTACTCTTGGACAGGGGAATAGACTATGGCTACACCTTC. This translates into CASSLLLDRGIDYGYTF. Based on the CDR3 plus reference TRBV11-2 and TRBJ1-2, the full variable domain is EAGVAQSPRYKIIEKRQSVAFWCNPISGHATLYWYQQILGQGPKLLIQFQNNGVVDDSQLPKDRFSAERLKGVDSTLKIQPAKLEDSAVYLCASSLLLDRGIDYGYTFGSGTRLTVV.

In this sample, this clonotype turned up many times. The chain joins TRBV28 to TRBJ2-7; 7 positions match TRBD1. The germline gives CDR1 MDHEN, CDR2 SYDVKM. With 7 bases clipped from V and 3 bases from J, the junction kept 12 bases outside the gene matches. This CDR3 is 15 amino acids long. The CDR3 region is CASNRIDRDSYEQYF. The CDR3 nucleotides read TGTGCCAGCAATCGTATAGACAGGGACAGCTACGAGCAGTACTTC.

The V call is TRBV19, the J call TRBJ2-7; TRBD2 matches at 14 bases. Losses at the gene ends were 5 bases for V and 6 bases for J; bases not matched to a gene: 6. The CDR3 loop spans 15 amino acids. Germline V CDR1 and CDR2: LNHDA, SQIVND (reference sequence). The CDR3 DNA reads TGTGCCAGTAGTCCGACTAGCGGGGGGGCCGCCGAGCAGTACTTC. This codes for CASSPTSGGAAEQYF.

This clonotype was found many times. This sequence joins TRBV7-2 and TRBJ2-5; the match to TRBD2 covers 11 bases. The J segment lost 5 bases and the V segment lost 8 bases, leaving 16 bases of the junction unmatched. This CDR3 has 17 residues. Germline CDR1 is SGHTA and CDR2 is FQGNSA. CDR3 DNA sequence: TGTGCCAGCGCGGCCAGATTACTAGCGGGGGCAGCGGAGACCCAGTACTTC. Translation: CASAARLLAGAAETQYF. The full variable domain, its missing parts supplied by reference TRBV7-2 and TRBJ2-5, is GAGVSQSPSNKVTEKGKDVELRCDPISGHTALYWYRQSLGQGLEFLIYFQGNSAPDKSGLPSDRFSAERTGGSVSTLTIQRTQQEDSAVYLCASAARLLAGAAETQYFGPGTRLLVL.

This clonotype was seen many times. The CDR3 DNA is TGTGCCAGCGGGACAGGGAGGAATCAGCCCCAGCATTTT. This encodes CASGTGRNQPQHF. The chain recombines TRBV19 with TRBJ1-5; 9 positions agree with TRBD1. Germline V gene sequence: CDR1 LNHDA, CDR2 SQIVND (reference sequence). The CDR3 runs to 13 residues. Trimming took 9 bases from V and 4 from J; bases not matched to a gene: 4.

This clonotype was seen a few times. The chain is built from TRBV29-1 and TRBJ1-1; perhaps TRBD1 as D (6 bases). The CDR3 covers 13 residues. V lost 3 bases and J 5 bases, leaving 13 bases between the germline ends. CDR1 and CDR2 (germline): SQVTM, ANQGSEA. In DNA form, the CDR3 reads TGCAGCGTTGAGGGGGGGCTCACGACTGAAGCTTTCTTT. It codes for CSVEGGLTTEAFF.

This clonotype occurred many times. The rearrangement links TRBV6-1 to TRBJ1-1; 7 nucleotides match TRBD1. Germline loops: CDR1 MNHNS, CDR2 SASEGT. The V and J ends lost 6 bases and 1 base, in that order; junction bases with no gene match: 5. The CDR3 is 14 amino acids. DNA of the CDR3: TGTGCCAGCAGACCCAGGACAGGGAACACTGAAGCTTTCTTT. Its protein is CASRPRTGNTEAFF.

In the case of this clonotype: It may be a read error: a sequence one base away is much more abundant. The V and J genes are TRBV30 and TRBJ1-1, with a possible D match to TRBD1 (5 bases). The CDR3 contains 14 residues. Germline lookup yields CDR1 GTSNPN and CDR2 SVGIG (reference sequence). The CDR3 DNA reads TGTGCCTCGAGTTCTGGTGGGACCCTCCGGATGGCTTTCTTT. Protein product: CASSSGGTLRMAFF.

The chain recombines TRBV20-1 with TRBJ2-7, with unresolved D. V lost 0 bases to trimming and J lost 0 bases, with 9 bases between them. In germline, CDR1 is DFQATT, CDR2 SNEGSKA (reference sequence). This CDR3 is built from 14 residues. This CDR3 reads CSARDLVLSYEQYF. CDR3 DNA: TGCAGTGCTAGAGATCTTGTCCTCTCCTACGAGCAGTACTTC.

Ten or more counts support this clonotype. The chain recombines TRBV9 with TRBJ2-2; no definite D call. The V end lost 3 bases, the J end lost 6 bases, and 12 bases lay between the germline ends. The CDR3 extends over 14 amino acids. Germline loops: CDR1 SGDLS, CDR2 YYNGEE. The CDR3: CASSGKGSSGELFF. CDR3 bases: TGTGCCAGCAGCGGGAAGGGTTCATCCGGGGAGCTGTTTTTT.

There are many counts of this clonotype. The rearrangement links TRBV28 to TRBJ1-2; D remains unclear. The CDR3 runs 8 residues. The V gene's germline CDR1 is MDHEN and CDR2 SYDVKM. Trimming took off 8 bases at V and 12 bases at J, with 7 bases between the two ends. The chain's CDR3 is CASPGNTF. CDR3 nucleotide sequence: TGTGCCAGCCCCGGTAACACCTTC.

The CDR3 here is CASSQSGSTVYTIYF. The CDR3 coding sequence is TGTGCCAGCAGCCAATCGGGATCGACCGTTTACACCATATATTTT. The J gene is TRBJ1-3, the V gene TRBV3-1; D is undetermined. The CDR3 spans 15 residues. Germline CDR1 reads LGHDT; CDR2 reads YNNKEL (reference sequence). Trimming removed 2 bases from V and 8 bases from J, with 16 bases in between.

This clonotype was recorded many times. The chain has TRBV6-1 and TRBJ1-5; TRBD1 might be the D (5 bases). The CDR3 consists of 13 residues. The V end lost 8 bases, the J end lost 7 bases, and 15 bases lay between the germline ends. The germline CDR1 and CDR2 sequences are MNHNS and SASEGT. Here the CDR3 DNA reads TGTGCCAGCGGAGGGACCGCGGGCCAGCCCCAGCATTTT. It yields the protein CASGGTAGQPQHF.

The chain joins TRBV20-1 to TRBJ1-2; D not resolved. The CDR3 is made up of 13 amino acids. Trimming removed 6 bases at V and 4 bases at J, with 15 bases between. CDR1 and CDR2 (germline): DFQATT, SNEGSKA (reference sequence). The CDR3 protein is CSAPPLETYGYTF. The CDR3 DNA reads TGCAGTGCCCCCCCACTTGAGACCTATGGCTACACCTTC.

The chain uses TRBV11-2 and TRBJ2-7, with a weak D call TRBD2 (6 bases). The CDR3 covers 16 residues. V lost 7 bases to trimming and J lost 0 bases, with 19 bases between them. Germline V gene data show CDR1 as SGHAT and CDR2 as FQNNGV. The chain's CDR3 is CASTPSGRAPSYEQYF. CDR3 bases: TGTGCCAGCACCCCAAGCGGGCGAGCCCCCTCCTACGAGCAGTACTTC.